This TCR beta chain was found in a study of cytomegalovirus exposure and HLA in healthy donors. Study-wide results and limits: Reported results showed that the classifier diagnosed cytomegalovirus status with high specificity and sensitivity.

CDR1 is ENHRY, CDR2 SYGVKD, per germline. This CDR3 has 15 amino acids. Between the trimmed V and J ends, which lost 2 bases and 7 bases, there was a span of 14 bases. A note on this clone: Its specificity is not known.

Method: immunoSEQ multiplex PCR; TCRdb's copy keeps in-frame clones and lacks some. Of about 60,000 clones listed, 90% to 97% are singletons. The specimen sequenced was PBMCs. The V call is TRBV10-3, the J call TRBJ2-2, with a possible D match to TRBD2 (6 bases). This clonotype originated in a man between 18 and 29 years old in good health and CMV-seronegative. This CDR3 reads CAISEGTSYGGELFF. The CDR3 DNA reads TGTGCCATCAGTGAGGGTACTAGCTACGGCGGGGAGCTGTTTTTT.